Sequencing of this T cell receptor beta chain was carried out in a study of T cells in Graves' hyperthyroidism and ophthalmopathy. Study-level findings and limits: Most clonotypes expanded in thyroid above 0.001 were likewise present in blood.

TCR beta CDR3 sequences were amplified from RNA transcripts. Researchers ran a first-round RT-PCR on the TCR CDR3 using the HTBI primer set. TCRdb called the multiplex PCR reads again in MiXCR, with one record for every CDR3 protein. The profile shows around 540,000 distinct CDR3 sequences, around 42% of them singletons. Graves' hyperthyroidism qualified as stable when ophthalmopathy did not progress within 18 months. Clinical symptoms, serum thyroxine and TRAb, thyroid ultrasound and orbital computed tomography together formed the diagnostic basis. Remarks on this clonotype: Its target is unknown. Germline is not matched at one junction end, which may reflect a read error.

The sample consisted of peripheral blood or thyroid tissue (not recorded which). The TCR originated in a woman in her late teens or twenties with Graves' hyperthyroidism.

The CDR3 coding sequence is TGCAGCGTTGAAAAGGTTGACCCAGGACGGGATTTTTTTTTT. Protein: CSVEKVDPGRDFFF. The chain combines TRBV29-1 with TRBJ1-3; D remains ambiguous. Germline V CDR1 and CDR2: SQVTM, ANQGSEA. The CDR3 consists of 14 residues.